This T cell receptor (beta chain) was observed in a study of blood T cell repertoires in COVID-19. Overall study: PBMCs, B-cell-depleted T cells, or T cells provided the cDNA or gDNA that made up the material.

In the authors' workflow: Researchers report that nucleated cell counts were estimated from reference gene primer amplification. Repertoires were generated with immunoSEQ multiplex PCR, while TCRdb's copy carries only in-frame clones and drops some. Clone size and the V and J calls come from that table; the DNA yielded D and trimming. This sample has roughly 29,000 clones, with approximately 93% found just once. This CDR3 region has 14 residues. V lost 4 bases and J lost 5, with 13 bases in between. CDR1 and CDR2 (germline): SGHNT, YYREEE (reference sequence). This chain links TRBV5-4 with TRBJ2-1, with a tentative D call TRBD2 (5 bases). This sequence originates from a woman between 65 and 79 years old with COVID-19, enrolled during active disease. Material: peripheral blood. The DNA for the CDR3 is TGTGCCAGCAGCACCACTAGTAACAACAATGAGCAGTTCTTC. Translating it yields CASSTTSNNNEQFF.